This TCR beta chain was observed in a study of regulatory T cells in long-lasting Graves disease. iRepertoire HTBI primers and Arm-PCR of CDR3 regions built TCR beta libraries. TCRdb ran MiXCR on the multiplex PCR reads and lists one entry per CDR3 protein. The sample shows roughly 400,000 distinct CDR3 sequences, 15% to 20% of them seen only once. The V and J ends lost 3 bases and 2 bases respectively, with 5 bases between them. Germline lookup yields CDR1 DFQATT and CDR2 SNEGSKA (reference sequence). CDR3 size: 11 residues. The sample holds many counts of this clonotype. What it recognizes is unknown. Study observations and caveats: Shared public clonotypes totalled 2,741 in persistent patients, compared with about 970 in new patients. When disease was persistent, TRBV28, TRBJ1-2 and TRBJ2-5 were the favored segments.

Indicated time point: newly diagnosed GD, antithyroid drugs for less than 3 months. There was RNA extracted from PBMCs, and the TCR library was made from it. Another study also made use of these data, one on T cells in Graves' hyperthyroidism and ophthalmopathy. This second study notes: RT-PCR in the first round (using the HTBI primer set) targeted the TCR CDR3. Clonotypes that were expanded in thyroid above 0.001 mostly appeared in blood too.

This sequence joins TRBV20-1 and TRBJ2-7, with no clear D. Sequencing was performed on peripheral blood mononuclear cells (PBMCs), taken at new diagnosis, from a patient treated with antithyroid drugs. The clonotype was recovered from a woman younger than 30 with Graves disease. The CDR3 DNA sequence: TGCAGTGCTAGGCAGGCCTACGAGCAGTACTTC. Encoded protein: CSARQAYEQYF.